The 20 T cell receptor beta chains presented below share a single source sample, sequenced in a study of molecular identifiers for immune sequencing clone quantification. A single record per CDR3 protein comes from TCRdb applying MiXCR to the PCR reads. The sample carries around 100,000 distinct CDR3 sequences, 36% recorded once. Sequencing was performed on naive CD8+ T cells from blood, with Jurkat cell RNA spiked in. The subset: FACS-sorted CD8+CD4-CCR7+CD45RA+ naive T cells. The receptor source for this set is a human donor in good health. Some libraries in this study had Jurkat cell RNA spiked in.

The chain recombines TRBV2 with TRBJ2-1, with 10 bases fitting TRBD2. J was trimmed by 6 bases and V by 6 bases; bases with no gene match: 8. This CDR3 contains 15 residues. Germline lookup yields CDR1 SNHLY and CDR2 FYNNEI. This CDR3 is CASRTSGRAVNEQFF. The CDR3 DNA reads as TGTGCCAGCAGAACGAGCGGGAGGGCCGTCAATGAGCAGTTCTTC.

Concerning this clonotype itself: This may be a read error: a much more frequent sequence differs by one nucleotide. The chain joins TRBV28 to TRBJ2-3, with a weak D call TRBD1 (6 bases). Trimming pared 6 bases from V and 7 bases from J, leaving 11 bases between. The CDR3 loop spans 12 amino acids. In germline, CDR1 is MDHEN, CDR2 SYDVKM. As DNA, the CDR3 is TGTGCCAGCAGCAGGGGTAGGAATACGCAGTATTTT. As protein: CASSRGRNTQYF.

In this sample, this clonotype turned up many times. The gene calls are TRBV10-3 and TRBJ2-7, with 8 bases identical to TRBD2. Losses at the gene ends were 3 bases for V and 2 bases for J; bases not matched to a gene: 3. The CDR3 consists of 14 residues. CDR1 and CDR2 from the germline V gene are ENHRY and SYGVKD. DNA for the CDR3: TGTGCCATCAGTGATCCGGGACTAGCCTACGAGCAGTACTTC. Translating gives CAISDPGLAYEQYF.

The CDR3 DNA is TGTGCCAGCAGCTTCCACCGTGGCACAGATACGCAGTATTTT. It specifies CASSFHRGTDTQYF. The gene calls are TRBV7-9 and TRBJ2-3; D is ambiguous. V lost 3 bases to trimming and J lost 1 base, with 8 bases between them. Germline V CDR1 and CDR2: SEHNR, FQNEAQ (reference sequence). This CDR3 has 14 amino acids. Full variable domain (outside the CDR3, taken from reference TRBV7-9 and TRBJ2-3): DTGVSQNPRHKITKRGQNVTFRCDPISEHNRLYWYRQTLGQGPEFLTYFQNEAQLEKSRLLSDRFSAERPKGSFSTLEIQRTEQGDSAMYLCASSFHRGTDTQYFGPGTRLTVL.

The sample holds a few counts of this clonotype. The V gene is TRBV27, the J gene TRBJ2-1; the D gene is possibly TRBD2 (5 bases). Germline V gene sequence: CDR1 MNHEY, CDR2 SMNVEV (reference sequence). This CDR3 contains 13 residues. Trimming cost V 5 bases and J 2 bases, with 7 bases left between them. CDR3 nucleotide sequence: TGTGCCAGCAGTCCCGGGACCTACAATGAGCAGTTCTTC. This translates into CASSPGTYNEQFF.

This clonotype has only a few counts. The CDR3 DNA sequence: TGCAGTGCTAGAGATTTAGGACAGTGGACAGATACGCAGTATTTT. Its translation: CSARDLGQWTDTQYF. V usage is TRBV20-1 and J usage is TRBJ2-3; D may be TRBD1 (6 bases). In germline, CDR1 is DFQATT, CDR2 SNEGSKA (reference sequence). V lost 0 bases and J 3 bases, leaving 13 bases between the germline ends. This CDR3 has 15 amino acids.

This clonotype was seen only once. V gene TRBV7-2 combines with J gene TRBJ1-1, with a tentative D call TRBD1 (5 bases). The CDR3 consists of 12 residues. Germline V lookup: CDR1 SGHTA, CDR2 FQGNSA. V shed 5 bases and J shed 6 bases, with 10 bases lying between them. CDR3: CASSRAGPEAFF. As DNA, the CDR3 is TGTGCCAGCAGCCGGGCGGGGCCTGAAGCTTTCTTT. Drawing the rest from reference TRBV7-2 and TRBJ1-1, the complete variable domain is GAGVSQSPSNKVTEKGKDVELRCDPISGHTALYWYRQSLGQGLEFLIYFQGNSAPDKSGLPSDRFSAERTGGSVSTLTIQRTQQEDSAVYLCASSRAGPEAFFGQGTRLTVV.

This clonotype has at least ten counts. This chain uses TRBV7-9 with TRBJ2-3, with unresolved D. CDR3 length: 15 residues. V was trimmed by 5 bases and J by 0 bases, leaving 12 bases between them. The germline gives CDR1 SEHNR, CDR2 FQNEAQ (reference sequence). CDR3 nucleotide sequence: TGTGCCAGCAGCGTCCCCCGGGTCAGCACAGATACGCAGTATTTT. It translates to CASSVPRVSTDTQYF. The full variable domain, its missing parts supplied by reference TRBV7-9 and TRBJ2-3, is DTGVSQNPRHKITKRGQNVTFRCDPISEHNRLYWYRQTLGQGPEFLTYFQNEAQLEKSRLLSDRFSAERPKGSFSTLEIQRTEQGDSAMYLCASSVPRVSTDTQYFGPGTRLTVL.

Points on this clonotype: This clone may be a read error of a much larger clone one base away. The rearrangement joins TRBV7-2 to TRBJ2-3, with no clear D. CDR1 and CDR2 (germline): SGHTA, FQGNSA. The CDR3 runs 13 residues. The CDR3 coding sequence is TGTGCCAGCGGCTTAATTACCACAGATACGCAGTATTTT. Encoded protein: CASGLITTDTQYF.

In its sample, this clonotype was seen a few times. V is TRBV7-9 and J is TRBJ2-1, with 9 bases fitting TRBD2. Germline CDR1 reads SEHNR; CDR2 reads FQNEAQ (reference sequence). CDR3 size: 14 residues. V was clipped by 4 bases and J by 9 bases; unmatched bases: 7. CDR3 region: CASSYPGLASEQFF. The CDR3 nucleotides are TGTGCCAGCAGCTACCCGGGACTAGCTAGTGAGCAGTTCTTC.

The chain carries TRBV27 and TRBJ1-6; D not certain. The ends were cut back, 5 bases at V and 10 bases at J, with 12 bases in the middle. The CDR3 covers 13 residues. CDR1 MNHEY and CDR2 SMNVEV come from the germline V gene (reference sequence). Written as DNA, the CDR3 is TGTGCCAGCAGTCCGCACAGAGGGTCACCCCTCCACTTT. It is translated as CASSPHRGSPLHF.

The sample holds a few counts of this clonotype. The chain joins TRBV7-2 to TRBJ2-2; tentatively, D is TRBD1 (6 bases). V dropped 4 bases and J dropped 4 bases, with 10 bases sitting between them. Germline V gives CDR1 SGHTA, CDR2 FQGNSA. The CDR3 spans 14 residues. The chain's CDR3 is CASSSTGFTGELFF. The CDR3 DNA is TGTGCCAGCAGCTCCACAGGGTTCACCGGGGAGCTGTTTTTT.

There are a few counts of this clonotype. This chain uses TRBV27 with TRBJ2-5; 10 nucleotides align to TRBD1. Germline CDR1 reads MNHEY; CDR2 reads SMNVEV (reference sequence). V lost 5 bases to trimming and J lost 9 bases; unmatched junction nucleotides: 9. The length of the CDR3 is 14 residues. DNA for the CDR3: TGTGCCAGCAGTCCCGGGACAGGGGCTTTTCCCCAGTACTTC. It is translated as CASSPGTGAFPQYF.

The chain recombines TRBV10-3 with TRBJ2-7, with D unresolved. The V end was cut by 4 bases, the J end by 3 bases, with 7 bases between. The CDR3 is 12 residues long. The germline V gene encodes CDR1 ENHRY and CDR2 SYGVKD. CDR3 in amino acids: CAISASNYEQYF. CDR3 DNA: TGTGCCATCAGTGCATCGAACTACGAGCAGTACTTC.

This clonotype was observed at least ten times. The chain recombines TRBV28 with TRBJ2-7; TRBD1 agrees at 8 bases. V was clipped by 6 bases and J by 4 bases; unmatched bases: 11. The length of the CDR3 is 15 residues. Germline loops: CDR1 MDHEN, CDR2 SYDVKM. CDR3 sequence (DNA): TGTGCCAGCAGCCTCCCCGGGACAGGAAAATACGAGCAGTACTTC. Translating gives CASSLPGTGKYEQYF.

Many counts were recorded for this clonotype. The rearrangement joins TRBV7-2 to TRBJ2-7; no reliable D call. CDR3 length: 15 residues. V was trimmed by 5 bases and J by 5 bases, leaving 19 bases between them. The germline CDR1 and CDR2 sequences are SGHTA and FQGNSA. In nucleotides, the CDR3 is TGTGCCAGCAGCCACCGTCACATCCCTTCCCACGAGCAGTACTTC. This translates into CASSHRHIPSHEQYF.

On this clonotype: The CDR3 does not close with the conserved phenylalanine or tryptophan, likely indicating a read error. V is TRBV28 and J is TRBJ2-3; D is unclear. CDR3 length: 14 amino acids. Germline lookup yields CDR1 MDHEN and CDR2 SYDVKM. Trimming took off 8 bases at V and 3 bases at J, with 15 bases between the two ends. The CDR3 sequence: CASSLHRATDTQYL. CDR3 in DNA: TGTGCCAGCTCCCTCCATAGGGCTACAGATACGCAGTATCTT.

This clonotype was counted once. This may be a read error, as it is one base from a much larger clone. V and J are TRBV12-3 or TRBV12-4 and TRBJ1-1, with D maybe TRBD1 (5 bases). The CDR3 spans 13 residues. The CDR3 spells CANSLGLNTEAFF. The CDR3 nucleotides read TGTGCCAACAGTTTGGGGCTGAACACTGAAGCTTTCTTT.

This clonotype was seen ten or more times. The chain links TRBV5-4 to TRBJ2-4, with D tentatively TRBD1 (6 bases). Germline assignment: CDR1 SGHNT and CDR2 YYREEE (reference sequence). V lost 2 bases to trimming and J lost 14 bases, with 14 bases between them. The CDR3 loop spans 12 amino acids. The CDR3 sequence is CASSFRSGDEYF. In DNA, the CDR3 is TGTGCCAGCAGCTTTAGGTCAGGGGATGAGTACTTC.

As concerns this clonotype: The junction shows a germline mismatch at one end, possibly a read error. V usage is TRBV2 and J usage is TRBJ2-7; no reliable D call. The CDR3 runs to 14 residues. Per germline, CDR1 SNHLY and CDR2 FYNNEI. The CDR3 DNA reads TGTGCCTGCAGTGAAATGTCCTCCTGGGGCGAGCAGTACTTC. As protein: CACSEMSSWGEQYF.